This entry lists 29 T cell receptor beta chains sequenced from one sample in a study of shared clonotypes between healthy human individuals. Some clones are missing from TCRdb's copy, which holds only in-frame ones; the method was immunoSEQ multiplex PCR. The sample records about 770,000 clones, roughly 72% being singletons. Material: memory CD4+ T cells sorted from blood. Described subset: CD45RA-negative fraction. Receptors originate from a woman aged 30 to 39 in good health.

The chain is built from TRBV28 and TRBJ2-5, with TRBD1 identical over 7 bases. This CDR3 has 15 residues. Germline assignment: CDR1 MDHEN and CDR2 SYDVKM. J was trimmed by 2 bases and V by 5 bases; bases with no gene match: 8. CDR3 residues: CASSPLQTGQETQYF. CDR3 sequence (DNA): TGTGCCAGCAGTCCCTTACAGACAGGGCAAGAGACCCAGTACTTC.

V gene TRBV2 combines with J gene TRBJ1-2, with D possibly matching TRBD1 (6 bases). The germline V and J ends were trimmed by 5 bases and 0 bases, with 13 bases remaining between them. Germline V gene data show CDR1 as SNHLY and CDR2 as FYNNEI. The CDR3 has 15 residues. CDR3 loop: CASSPLGQPNYGYTF. In DNA, the CDR3 is TGTGCCAGCAGTCCCCTAGGACAGCCTAACTATGGCTACACCTTC.

The chain has TRBV6-6 and TRBJ1-5, with D unresolved. The V end lost 2 bases, the J end lost 4 bases, and 3 bases lay between the germline ends. This CDR3 has 12 residues. In germline, CDR1 is MNHNY, CDR2 SVGAGI (reference sequence). CDR3 in amino acids: CASSYTNQPQHF. CDR3 nucleotides: TGTGCCAGCAGTTACACTAATCAGCCCCAGCATTTT.

This chain joins TRBV18 and TRBJ1-1; D not resolved. This CDR3 contains 13 residues. With 5 bases removed from V and 1 base from J, the gap between germline ends came to 8 bases. The germline CDR1 and CDR2 sequences are KGHSH and LQKENI. CDR3 residues: CASSNTKNTEAFF. The CDR3 DNA follows: TGTGCCAGCTCAAATACGAAGAACACTGAAGCTTTCTTT.

About this clone itself: Other DNA sequences in this specimen translate into the identical CDR3. The gene calls are TRBV6-1 and TRBJ2-5, with 14 bases fitting TRBD2. V lost 9 bases and J lost 4; bases outside the gene matches: 1. Germline V gives CDR1 MNHNS, CDR2 SASEGT. The length of the CDR3 is 13 residues. CDR3 nucleotide sequence: TGTGCCAGTGGACTAGCGGGAGGAGAGACCCAGTACTTC. Its protein is CASGLAGGETQYF.

V usage is TRBV2 and J usage is TRBJ1-5; D might be TRBD1 (6 bases). V lost 4 bases and J 13 bases, leaving 11 bases between the germline ends. This CDR3 has 11 amino acids. In germline, CDR1 is SNHLY, CDR2 FYNNEI. The CDR3 spells CASSGQADQHF. CDR3 in DNA: TGTGCCAGCAGTGGACAGGCTGATCAGCATTTT.

The CDR3 loop is CASSLWDGQETQYF. CDR3 in DNA: TGCGCCAGCAGCTTGTGGGACGGCCAAGAGACCCAGTACTTC. This sequence joins TRBV5-1 and TRBJ2-5; D may be TRBD1 or TRBD2 (5 bases each). CDR3 size: 14 residues. V shed 1 base and J shed 1 base, with 8 bases lying between them. Germline CDR1 reads SGHRS; CDR2 reads YFSETQ.

In DNA, the CDR3 is TGTGCCAGCAGCCCTCACAGGGGGACGTCCTACGAGCAGTACTTC. It translates to CASSPHRGTSYEQYF. The chain couples TRBV7-9 to TRBJ2-7, with TRBD1 matching over 8 bases. The ends lost 5 bases at V and 1 base at J; junction bases unmatched: 7. In germline, CDR1 is SEHNR, CDR2 FQNEAQ (reference sequence). This CDR3 has 15 residues.

DNA of the CDR3: TGCGCCAGCAGCCCAACAGGGTACGGGGCCGAGCAGTACTTC. Amino acids: CASSPTGYGAEQYF. This sequence joins TRBV5-1 and TRBJ2-7; D might be TRBD1 (6 bases). V was shortened by 4 bases and J by 6 bases, with 17 bases between the two germline ends. The CDR3 sequence is 14 residues long. Germline V gene lookup returns CDR1 SGHRS and CDR2 YFSETQ.

The chain employs TRBV30 and TRBJ2-5, with D possibly matching TRBD2 (5 bases). The end of the DNA is better explained by TRBJ2-7, so the J call may be wrong. The CDR3 covers 15 residues. Germline V gives CDR1 GTSNPN, CDR2 SVGIG (reference sequence). This chain's CDR3 is CAWSVLEGTSYEQYF. CDR3 in DNA: TGTGCCTGGAGTGTACTTGAGGGTACATCCTACGAGCAGTACTTC.

The V gene is TRBV9, the J gene TRBJ2-3; D gene ambiguous. CDR3 length: 12 residues. The V gene lost 4 bases and the J gene lost 5 bases, with 8 bases spanning the gap. Germline assignment: CDR1 SGDLS and CDR2 YYNGEE. DNA of the CDR3: TGTGCCAGCAGCTTTGACGTAGATACGCAGTATTTT. Amino acid sequence: CASSFDVDTQYF.

The chain couples TRBV30 to TRBJ1-6, with 7 bases matching TRBD1. Looked up from germline, CDR1 is GTSNPN and CDR2 is SVGIG (reference sequence). The CDR3 contains 13 residues. V shed 8 bases and J 4 bases; nucleotides not matched to a gene: 5. CDR3 residues: CAIQQGYNSPLHF. The CDR3 DNA follows: TGTGCCATCCAACAGGGGTATAATTCACCCCTCCACTTT. Full variable domain (rest looked up from reference TRBV30 and TRBJ1-6): SQTIHQWPATLVQPVGSPLSLECTVEGTSNPNLYWYRQAAGRGLQLLFYSVGIGQISSEVPQNLSASRPQDRQFILSSKKLLLSDSGFYLCAIQQGYNSPLHFGNGTRLTVT.

This chain uses TRBV18 with TRBJ1-1; 9 bases agree with TRBD1. This CDR3 contains 16 residues. CDR1 and CDR2 from the germline V gene are KGHSH and LQKENI. The J segment lost 0 bases and the V segment lost 4 bases, leaving 6 bases of the junction unmatched. In nucleotides, the CDR3 is TGTGCCAGCTCACAAGGGACAGGGCCTTTGAACACTGAAGCTTTCTTT. Protein: CASSQGTGPLNTEAFF.

V and J are TRBV5-3 and TRBJ1-4, with D maybe TRBD1 (5 bases). TRBV5-3 is sorted into the ORF group, with uncertain function. The CDR3 loop spans 21 amino acids. The V and J ends lost 6 bases and 0 bases respectively, with 30 bases between them. The chain's CDR3 is CARKHLKGSGPPPATNEKLFF. As DNA, the CDR3 is TGTGCCAGAAAACATCTGAAGGGGAGTGGCCCACCACCAGCAACTAATGAAAAACTGTTTTTT.

Regarding this clone: Other DNA sequences within the sample encode an identical CDR3. The chain is built from TRBV18 and TRBJ2-5; the D is unclear. Germline CDR1 reads KGHSH; CDR2 reads LQKENI. This CDR3 region has 13 residues. Trimming stripped 3 bases from V and 5 bases from J, with 10 bases between. This CDR3 reads CASSPSPQETQYF. The CDR3 coding sequence is TGTGCCAGCTCACCTAGTCCCCAGGAGACCCAGTACTTC.

With regard to this clone: This may come from a read error, since a much larger clone is one base off. The chain links TRBV18 to TRBJ2-5; D gene uncertain. The CDR3 has 12 residues. V lost 4 bases and J 0 bases, leaving 3 bases between the germline ends. Per the germline V gene, CDR1 is KGHSH and CDR2 is LQKENI. CDR3 coding DNA: TGTGCCAGCTCACATTACCAAGAGACCCAGTACTTC. Protein product: CASSHYQETQYF.

V gene TRBV4-3 combines with J gene TRBJ2-7; 9 bases agree with TRBD2. Germline CDR1 and CDR2: LGHNA and YSLEER. The V and J ends lost 5 bases and 6 bases, in that order; junction bases with no gene match: 20. The CDR3 spans 18 residues. CDR3 amino acids: CASSKRVLAGEGETEQYF. CDR3 DNA sequence: TGCGCCAGCAGCAAACGGGTATTAGCGGGAGAAGGAGAAACCGAGCAGTACTTC.

The J gene is TRBJ1-2, the V gene TRBV5-1; 8 bases line up with TRBD1. The V gene's germline CDR1 is SGHRS and CDR2 YFSETQ. With V trimmed by 2 bases and J by 8 bases, 8 bases remained unmatched. This CDR3 spans 14 amino acids. The CDR3 nucleotides read TGCGCCAGCAGCTTAGTCGGACAGGGCCAAGGCTACACCTTC. Encoded protein: CASSLVGQGQGYTF.

This chain joins TRBV30 and TRBJ1-4; D perhaps matches TRBD1 (5 bases). V was trimmed by 2 bases and J by 6 bases, leaving 13 bases between them. Germline V gene sequence: CDR1 GTSNPN, CDR2 SVGIG (reference sequence). This CDR3 is built from 14 residues. The CDR3 sequence is CAWSPRVGYEKLFF. The CDR3 nucleotides read TGTGCCTGGAGTCCCAGGGTTGGCTATGAAAAACTGTTTTTT. Using reference TRBV30 and TRBJ1-4 for the parts outside the CDR3, the full variable domain is SQTIHQWPATLVQPVGSPLSLECTVEGTSNPNLYWYRQAAGRGLQLLFYSVGIGQISSEVPQNLSASRPQDRQFILSSKKLLLSDSGFYLCAWSPRVGYEKLFFGSGTQLSVL.

CDR3: CASSFSTVEKLFF. In nucleotides, the CDR3 is TGTGCCAGCAGCTTCTCGACGGTTGAAAAACTGTTTTTT. The chain employs TRBV5-5 and TRBJ1-4; D gene ambiguous. Trimming stripped 2 bases from V and 7 bases from J, with 9 bases between. The CDR3 length is 13 residues. CDR1 is SGHKS, CDR2 YYEKEE, per germline (reference sequence).

This clone was detected only a few times. The rearrangement joins TRBV5-1 to TRBJ2-1; 7 bases map to TRBD1. The CDR3 has 12 amino acids. CDR1 and CDR2 from the germline V gene are SGHRS and YFSETQ. V trimming: 4 bases; J trimming: 9 bases; junction bases outside the gene matches: 4. CDR3 protein: CASSSTGVEQFF. The CDR3 bases are TGCGCCAGCAGCAGTACAGGGGTTGAGCAGTTCTTC.

This sequence joins TRBV2 and TRBJ2-1; D may be TRBD2 (6 bases). With 4 bases removed from V and 2 bases from J, the gap between germline ends came to 6 bases. The V gene's germline CDR1 is SNHLY and CDR2 FYNNEI. CDR3 length: 13 amino acids. DNA of the CDR3: TGTGCCAGCAGTGGGACTACCTACAATGAGCAGTTCTTC. Residues: CASSGTTYNEQFF.

CDR3: CASSATGLAGYNEQFF. CDR3 in DNA: TGTGCCAGCAGCGCCACAGGACTAGCGGGTTACAATGAGCAGTTCTTC. V usage is TRBV7-6 and J usage is TRBJ2-1, with 11 bases lining up with TRBD2. Germline V gene sequence: CDR1 SGHVS, CDR2 FNYEAQ. The V gene end was trimmed by 5 bases and the J gene end by 4 bases; junction bases not matched to a gene: 7. The CDR3 has 16 amino acids. The full variable domain, completed using reference TRBV7-6 and TRBJ2-1, is GAGVSQSPRYKVTKRGQDVALRCDPISGHVSLYWYRQALGQGPEFLTYFNYEAQQDKSGLPNDRFSAERPEGSISTLTIQRTEQRDSAMYRCASSATGLAGYNEQFFGPGTRLTVL.

The V call is TRBV5-1, the J call TRBJ2-3; TRBD1 agrees at 11 bases. Germline CDR1 SGHRS, CDR2 YFSETQ. CDR3 length: 15 amino acids. The J segment lost 5 bases and the V segment lost 4 bases, leaving 6 bases of the junction unmatched. The CDR3 DNA follows: TGCGCCAGCAGCCACGGACAGGGGGCACAAGATACGCAGTATTTT. Amino acid sequence: CASSHGQGAQDTQYF. The full variable domain, with the rest looked up from reference TRBV5-1 and TRBJ2-3, is KAGVTQTPRYLIKTRGQQVTLSCSPISGHRSVSWYQQTPGQGLQFLFEYFSETQRNKGNFPGRFSGRQFSNSRSEMNVSTLELGDSALYLCASSHGQGAQDTQYFGPGTRLTVL.

V usage is TRBV15 and J usage is TRBJ1-2, with D perhaps matching TRBD1 (5 bases). V lost 0 bases, J lost 8 bases, and 16 bases lay in between. CDR3 length: 15 residues. Germline lookup yields CDR1 LNHNV and CDR2 YYDKDF (reference sequence). CDR3 bases: TGTGCCACCAGCAGAGATTCGGAGGGGACGGGAGGCTACACCTTC. Amino acid sequence: CATSRDSEGTGGYTF.

This sequence joins TRBV5-1 and TRBJ2-3; 11 bases align to TRBD1. The CDR3 extends over 16 amino acids. J gave up 2 bases and V 3 bases, and 5 bases lay outside the gene matches. The germline V gene has CDR1 SGHRS and CDR2 YFSETQ. CDR3 coding DNA: TGCGCCAGCAGCTGGGGACAGGGGGACCTCACAGATACGCAGTATTTT. Translating gives CASSWGQGDLTDTQYF. The whole variable domain, filled in from reference TRBV5-1 and TRBJ2-3, reads KAGVTQTPRYLIKTRGQQVTLSCSPISGHRSVSWYQQTPGQGLQFLFEYFSETQRNKGNFPGRFSGRQFSNSRSEMNVSTLELGDSALYLCASSWGQGDLTDTQYFGPGTRLTVL.

This rearrangement joins TRBV15 to TRBJ1-4; 8 nucleotides align to TRBD1. CDR3 size: 15 residues. Germline loops: CDR1 LNHNV, CDR2 YYDKDF (reference sequence). With 0 bases clipped from V and 5 bases from J, the junction kept 2 bases outside the gene matches. CDR3 loop: CATSRDGQGNEKLFF. CDR3 bases: TGTGCCACCAGCAGAGATGGACAGGGAAATGAAAAACTGTTTTTT.

J is TRBJ1-1 and V is TRBV2; D gene uncertain. This CDR3 is 16 amino acids long. V was trimmed by 6 bases and J by 0 bases, leaving 17 bases between them. From germline, CDR1 is SNHLY and CDR2 FYNNEI. The CDR3 sequence is CASRAGGDRVNTEAFF. The CDR3 DNA follows: TGTGCCAGCAGGGCTGGCGGGGATCGGGTGAACACTGAAGCTTTCTTT. The full variable domain, with the rest looked up from reference TRBV2 and TRBJ1-1, is EPEVTQTPSHQVTQMGQEVILRCVPISNHLYFYWYRQILGQKVEFLVSFYNNEISEKSEIFDDQFSVERPDGSNFTLKIRSTKLEDSAMYFCASRAGGDRVNTEAFFGQGTRLTVV.

This clone came up a few times. This sequence joins TRBV7-8 and TRBJ1-1; 10 nucleotides agree with TRBD1. The germline CDR1 and CDR2 sequences are SGHVS and FQNEAQ. With 5 bases clipped from V and 0 bases from J, the junction kept 9 bases outside the gene matches. The CDR3 is 17 amino acids. This chain's CDR3 is CASSPGLGQGMNTEAFF. CDR3 DNA sequence: TGTGCCAGCAGCCCCGGGTTGGGACAGGGGATGAACACTGAAGCTTTCTTT.